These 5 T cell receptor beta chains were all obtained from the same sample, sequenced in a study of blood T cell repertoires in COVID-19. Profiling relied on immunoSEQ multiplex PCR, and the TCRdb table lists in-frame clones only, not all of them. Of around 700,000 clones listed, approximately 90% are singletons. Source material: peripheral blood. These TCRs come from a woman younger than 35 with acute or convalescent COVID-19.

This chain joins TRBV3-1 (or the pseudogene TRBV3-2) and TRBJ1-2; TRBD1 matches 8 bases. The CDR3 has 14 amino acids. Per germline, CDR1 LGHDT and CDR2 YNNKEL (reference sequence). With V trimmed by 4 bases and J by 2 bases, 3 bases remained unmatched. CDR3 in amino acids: CASSRQGLNYGYTF. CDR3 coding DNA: TGTGCCAGCAGCCGACAGGGGCTAAACTATGGCTACACCTTC.

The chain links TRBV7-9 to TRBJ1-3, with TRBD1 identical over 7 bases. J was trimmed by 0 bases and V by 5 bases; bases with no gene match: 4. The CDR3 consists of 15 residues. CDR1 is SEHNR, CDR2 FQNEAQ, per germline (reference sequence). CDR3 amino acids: CASSPGTDSGNTIYF. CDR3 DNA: TGTGCCAGCAGCCCCGGGACAGACTCTGGAAACACCATATATTTT.

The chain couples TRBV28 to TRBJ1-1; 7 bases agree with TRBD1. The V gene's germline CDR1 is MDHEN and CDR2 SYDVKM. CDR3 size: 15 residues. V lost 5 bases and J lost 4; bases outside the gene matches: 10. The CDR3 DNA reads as TGTGCCAGCAGTCTACCTATTTCAGGGGGCACTGAAGCTTTCTTT. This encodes CASSLPISGGTEAFF.

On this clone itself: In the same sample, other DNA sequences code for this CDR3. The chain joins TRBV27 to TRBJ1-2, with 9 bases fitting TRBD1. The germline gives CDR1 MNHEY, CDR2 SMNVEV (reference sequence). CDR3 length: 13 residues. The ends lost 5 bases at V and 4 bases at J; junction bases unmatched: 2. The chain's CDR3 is CASSRQGGYGYTF. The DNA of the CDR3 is TGTGCCAGCAGTCGACAGGGGGGCTATGGCTACACCTTC.

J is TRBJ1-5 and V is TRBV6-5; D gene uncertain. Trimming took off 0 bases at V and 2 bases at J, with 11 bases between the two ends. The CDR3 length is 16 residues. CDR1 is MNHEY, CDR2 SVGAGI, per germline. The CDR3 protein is CASSYSAGEGNQPQHF. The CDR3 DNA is TGTGCCAGCAGTTACTCGGCCGGGGAAGGCAATCAGCCCCAGCATTTT.